What follows are 15 T cell receptor beta chains derived from one specimen sequenced in a study of T cells after yellow fever vaccination. TCRdb re-called the 5' RACE reads with MiXCR, one entry per CDR3 protein. The sample contains some 97,000 distinct CDR3 sequences, roughly 5.2% of which appear only once. The source was CD8+ T cells sorted from PBMCs, collected 10 days after the yellow fever booster vaccination. The receptors were gathered from a man between 18 and 29 years old who received the YFV17D yellow fever vaccine.

The chain links TRBV6-5 to TRBJ2-1, with D uncertain. The germline V and J ends were trimmed by 5 bases and 8 bases, with 7 bases remaining between them. The CDR3 covers 11 residues. Germline CDR1 MNHEY, CDR2 SVGAGI. Written as DNA, the CDR3 is TGTGCCAGCAGTAAAGGAGATGAGCAGTTCTTC. It translates to CASSKGDEQFF.

This clonotype has just a few counts. The V and J genes are TRBV4-3 and TRBJ1-2, with D perhaps matching TRBD1 (5 bases). Between the trimmed V and J ends, which lost 0 bases and 4 bases, there was a span of 15 bases. Germline CDR1 reads LGHNA; CDR2 reads YSLEER. This CDR3 region has 16 residues. The CDR3 region is CASSQDPTQAGYGYTF. The CDR3 coding sequence is TGCGCCAGCAGCCAAGACCCCACACAGGCCGGCTATGGCTACACCTTC.

In its sample, this clonotype was seen many times. One end of the junction does not line up with germline, which may come from a read error. The chain has TRBV29-1 and TRBJ2-3; tentatively, D is TRBD1 (6 bases). Germline values: CDR1 SQVTM, CDR2 ANQGSEA. This CDR3 comprises 12 residues. CDR3 nucleotide sequence: TGCAGCGTTGAAGATGCGACAGGTACGCATTATTTT. Its translation is CSVEDATGTHYF.

This clonotype showed up many times. The chain has TRBV6-5 and TRBJ2-2; the D gene is possibly TRBD2 (5 bases). The CDR3 has 15 amino acids. Per germline, CDR1 MNHEY and CDR2 SVGAGI. V lost 4 bases and J lost 2, with 11 bases in between. Here the CDR3 DNA reads TGTGCCAGCAGTTCCTCCGGGGTAAACACCGGGGAGCTGTTTTTT. Protein product: CASSSSGVNTGELFF.

This clonotype was counted ten times or more. The rearrangement links TRBV29-1 to TRBJ1-1; D might be TRBD1 (6 bases). CDR3 size: 12 residues. The ends were cut back, 6 bases at V and 0 bases at J, with 8 bases in the middle. The germline V gene encodes CDR1 SQVTM and CDR2 ANQGSEA. The CDR3 loop reads CSVGQMNTEAFF. In DNA form, the CDR3 reads TGCAGCGTAGGACAGATGAACACTGAAGCTTTCTTT.

The sample holds a few counts of this clonotype. The CDR3 sequence: CASSHGLAGGPGETQYF. DNA for the CDR3: TGTGCCAGCAGCCACGGGCTAGCGGGGGGGCCGGGGGAGACCCAGTACTTC. This chain links TRBV6-6 with TRBJ2-5; 12 bases match TRBD2. Germline V gene sequence: CDR1 MNHNY, CDR2 SVGAGI (reference sequence). V was pared by 6 bases and J by 5 bases, with 13 bases of the junction left unmatched. The CDR3 is 17 amino acids.

CDR3 region: CASSMYRDTKNTEAFF. The CDR3 DNA follows: TGCGCCAGCAGCATGTACCGGGACACAAAGAACACTGAAGCTTTCTTT. The V call is TRBV5-1, the J call TRBJ1-1, with a weak D call TRBD1 (6 bases). Germline CDR1 SGHRS, CDR2 YFSETQ. V lost 4 bases and J 1 base, leaving 17 bases between the germline ends. This CDR3 has 16 residues.

This clonotype was recorded at least ten times. V and J are TRBV2 and TRBJ1-1, with no clear D. Germline V gene lookup returns CDR1 SNHLY and CDR2 FYNNEI. This CDR3 region has 14 residues. V lost 3 bases, J lost 5 bases, and 13 bases lay in between. CDR3 DNA: TGTGCCAGCAGTGAGAGCAGTGTGGGGACTGAAGCTTTCTTT. Protein sequence: CASSESSVGTEAFF.

The sample holds a few counts of this clonotype. V usage is TRBV10-1 and J usage is TRBJ2-3; D not certain. V lost 5 bases and J 6 bases, leaving 15 bases between the germline ends. Germline V gene lookup returns CDR1 WNHNN and CDR2 SYGVQD (reference sequence). This CDR3 region has 14 residues. The CDR3 region is CASSSAAKADTQYF. CDR3 DNA: TGCGCCAGCAGTTCGGCAGCTAAGGCCGATACGCAGTATTTT.

This clonotype has more than one count but fewer than ten. One end of the junction does not line up with germline, which may come from a read error. The V and J genes are TRBV12-3 or TRBV12-4 and TRBJ1-1, with 8 bases lining up with TRBD1. This CDR3 has 13 residues. DNA of the CDR3: TGTGCCAGCAGTGCTCAGGGGGCGACTGAAGCGGTCTTT. Protein sequence: CASSAQGATEAVF.

This clonotype turned up a few times. V gene TRBV6-5 combines with J gene TRBJ2-5; D gene ambiguous. The V gene's germline CDR1 is MNHEY and CDR2 SVGAGI. The V and J ends lost 4 bases and 4 bases respectively, with 19 bases between them. This CDR3 comprises 16 residues. The CDR3 sequence: CASSSSDRFEGETQYF. In nucleotides, the CDR3 is TGTGCCAGCAGTTCGTCGGATAGGTTCGAAGGAGAGACCCAGTACTTC.

The sample holds a few counts of this clonotype. V and J are TRBV6-5 and TRBJ1-2; D is unclear. Germline V gene lookup returns CDR1 MNHEY and CDR2 SVGAGI. The CDR3 has 15 amino acids. Trimming pared 6 bases from V and 5 bases from J, leaving 19 bases between. CDR3 sequence reads: CASSPRTDTPYGYTF. DNA for the CDR3: TGTGCCAGCAGCCCTCGGACTGATACACCATATGGCTACACCTTC.

This clonotype has a count of ten or more. The V gene is TRBV4-1, the J gene TRBJ2-2, with no clear D. The ends were cut back, 1 base at V and 3 bases at J, with 6 bases in the middle. Germline CDR1 is MGHRA and CDR2 is YSYEKL. The CDR3 is 14 residues long. The CDR3 region has the DNA TGCGCCAGCAGCCAAGGACGGTACACCGGGGAGCTGTTTTTT. Amino acid sequence: CASSQGRYTGELFF.

This chain joins TRBV4-3 and TRBJ1-6; D ambiguous. Looked up from germline, CDR1 is LGHNA and CDR2 is YSLEER. There are 16 residues in the CDR3. V shed 4 bases and J shed 0 bases, with 10 bases lying between them. The CDR3 region is CASSRGLSSYNSPLHF. CDR3 bases: TGCGCCAGCAGCCGAGGACTAAGCTCCTATAATTCACCCCTCCACTTT.

This sequence joins TRBV9 and TRBJ2-3; D gene ambiguous. CDR1 is SGDLS, CDR2 YYNGEE, per germline. V was cut by 0 bases and J by 4 bases, with 6 bases left in between. The CDR3 is 13 residues long. CDR3 DNA: TGTGCCAGCAGCGTAGTACCCGCAGATACGCAGTATTTT. Residues: CASSVVPADTQYF.